The subject of this entry is one T cell receptor (beta chain). TCR beta sequencing covered blood CD8+ and CD4+ T cells. The individuals used as controls were healthy donors who had been matched for both age and sex. Negative isolation yielded the CD8+ and CD4+ T cells, while FACS enriched the TEMRA cells. Reverse transcription of 0.5 to 1 ug RNA was performed with random hexamers. Across 54 Vbeta and 13 Jbeta, TCR beta CDR3 was amplified with immunoSEQ multiplex PCR. TCRdb recomputed calls from the immunoSEQ multiplex PCR reads with MiXCR, one row per CDR3 protein. The table lists around 160,000 distinct CDR3 sequences, about 93% of them singletons. The germline CDR1 and CDR2 sequences are LGHDT and YNNKEL (reference sequence). The CDR3 sequence is 13 residues long. V was cut by 5 bases and J by 6 bases, with 14 bases left in between. This sample is drawn from a study of CD8 T cells in Susac syndrome.

Input material: CD4+ T cells from PBMCs. The receptor was derived from a human donor in good health. The chain recombines TRBV3-1 with TRBJ2-7, with D hard to call. CDR3 in DNA: TGTGCCAGCAGCTCCTTCAAAGGCTCCGAGCAGTACTTC. Amino acids: CASSSFKGSEQYF.